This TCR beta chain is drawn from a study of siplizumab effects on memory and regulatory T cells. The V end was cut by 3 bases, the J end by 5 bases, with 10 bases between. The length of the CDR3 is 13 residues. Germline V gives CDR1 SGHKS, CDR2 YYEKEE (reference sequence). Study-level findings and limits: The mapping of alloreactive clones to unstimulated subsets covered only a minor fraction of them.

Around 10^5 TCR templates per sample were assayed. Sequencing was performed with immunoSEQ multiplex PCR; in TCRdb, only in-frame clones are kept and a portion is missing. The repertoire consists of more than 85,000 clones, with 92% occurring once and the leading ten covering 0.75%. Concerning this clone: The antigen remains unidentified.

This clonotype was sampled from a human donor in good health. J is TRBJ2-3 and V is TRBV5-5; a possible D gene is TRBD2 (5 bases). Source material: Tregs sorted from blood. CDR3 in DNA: TGTGCCAGCAGCTATAGGGAGATAGATACGCAGTATTTT. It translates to CASSYREIDTQYF.